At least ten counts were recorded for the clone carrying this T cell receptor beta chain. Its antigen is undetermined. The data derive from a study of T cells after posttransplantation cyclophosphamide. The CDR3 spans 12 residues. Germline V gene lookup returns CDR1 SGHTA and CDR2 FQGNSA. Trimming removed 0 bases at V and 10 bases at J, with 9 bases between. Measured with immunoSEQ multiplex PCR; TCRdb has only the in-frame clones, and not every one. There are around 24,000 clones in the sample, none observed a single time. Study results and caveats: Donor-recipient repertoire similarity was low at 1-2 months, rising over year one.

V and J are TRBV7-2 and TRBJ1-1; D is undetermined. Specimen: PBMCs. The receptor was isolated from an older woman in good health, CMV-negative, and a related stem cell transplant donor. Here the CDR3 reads CASSLAGRVAFF. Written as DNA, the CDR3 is TGTGCCAGCAGCTTAGCGGGCCGCGTAGCTTTCTTT.